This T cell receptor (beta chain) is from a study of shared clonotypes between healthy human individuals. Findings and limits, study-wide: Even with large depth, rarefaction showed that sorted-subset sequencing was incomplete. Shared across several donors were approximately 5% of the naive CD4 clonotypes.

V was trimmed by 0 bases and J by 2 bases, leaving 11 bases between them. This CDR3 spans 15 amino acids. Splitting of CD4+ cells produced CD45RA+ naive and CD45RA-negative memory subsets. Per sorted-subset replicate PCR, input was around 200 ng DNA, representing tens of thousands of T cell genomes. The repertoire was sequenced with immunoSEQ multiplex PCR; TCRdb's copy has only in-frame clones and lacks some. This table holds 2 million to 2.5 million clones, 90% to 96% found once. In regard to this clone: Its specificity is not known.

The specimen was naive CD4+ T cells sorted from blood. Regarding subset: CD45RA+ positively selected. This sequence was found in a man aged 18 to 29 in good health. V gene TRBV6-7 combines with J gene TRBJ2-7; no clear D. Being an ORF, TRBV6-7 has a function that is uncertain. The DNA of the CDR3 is TGTGCCAGCAGTTACTCGTCCAGCAGAACCTACGAGCAGTACTTC. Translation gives CASSYSSSRTYEQYF.